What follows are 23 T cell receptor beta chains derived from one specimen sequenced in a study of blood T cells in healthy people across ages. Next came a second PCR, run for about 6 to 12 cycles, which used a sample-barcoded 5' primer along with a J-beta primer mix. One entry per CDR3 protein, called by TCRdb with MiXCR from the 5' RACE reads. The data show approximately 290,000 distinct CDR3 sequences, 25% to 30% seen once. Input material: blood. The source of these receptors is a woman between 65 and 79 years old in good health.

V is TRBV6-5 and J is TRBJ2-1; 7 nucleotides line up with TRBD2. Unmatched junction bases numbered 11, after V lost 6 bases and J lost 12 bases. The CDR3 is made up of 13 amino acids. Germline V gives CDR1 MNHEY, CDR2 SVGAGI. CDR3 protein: CASSITSDGGQFF. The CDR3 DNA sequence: TGTGCCAGCAGCATCACTAGCGACGGTGGGCAGTTCTTC.

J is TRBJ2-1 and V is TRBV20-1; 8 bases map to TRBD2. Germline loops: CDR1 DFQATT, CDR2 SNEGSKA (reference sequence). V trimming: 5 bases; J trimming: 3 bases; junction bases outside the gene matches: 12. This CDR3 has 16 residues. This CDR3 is CSAAPTTSAIYNEQFF. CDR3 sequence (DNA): TGCAGTGCTGCCCCCACGACTAGCGCAATCTACAATGAGCAGTTCTTC.

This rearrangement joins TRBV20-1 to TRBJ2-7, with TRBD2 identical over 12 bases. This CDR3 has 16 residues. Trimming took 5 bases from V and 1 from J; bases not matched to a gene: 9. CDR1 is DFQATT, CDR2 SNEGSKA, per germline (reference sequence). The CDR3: CSAPGMTSGRSYEQYF. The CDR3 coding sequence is TGCAGTGCTCCCGGAATGACTAGCGGGAGATCCTACGAGCAGTACTTC.

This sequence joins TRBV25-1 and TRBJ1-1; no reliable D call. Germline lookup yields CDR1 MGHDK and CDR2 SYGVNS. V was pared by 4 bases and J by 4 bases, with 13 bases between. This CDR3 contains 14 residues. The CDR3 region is CASSGLGKSTEAFF. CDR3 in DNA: TGTGCCAGCAGTGGATTGGGCAAATCCACTGAAGCTTTCTTT. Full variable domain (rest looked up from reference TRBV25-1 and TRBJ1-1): EADIYQTPRYLVIGTGKKITLECSQTMGHDKMYWYQQDPGMELHLIHYSYGVNSTEKGDLSSESTVSRIRTEHFPLTLESARPSHTSQYLCASSGLGKSTEAFFGQGTRLTVV.

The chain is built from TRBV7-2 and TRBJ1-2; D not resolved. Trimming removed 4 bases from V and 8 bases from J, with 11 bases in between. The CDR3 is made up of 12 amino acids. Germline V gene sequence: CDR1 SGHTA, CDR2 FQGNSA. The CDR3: CASSSPSYGYTF. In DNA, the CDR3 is TGTGCCAGCAGCTCCCCCTCGTACGGCTACACCTTC.

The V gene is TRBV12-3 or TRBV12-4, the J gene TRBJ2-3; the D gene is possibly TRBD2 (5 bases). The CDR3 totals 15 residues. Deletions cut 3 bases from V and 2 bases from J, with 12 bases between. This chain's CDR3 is CASSFLRASTDTQYF. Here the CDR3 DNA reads TGTGCCAGCAGTTTTTTGCGGGCCTCCACAGATACGCAGTATTTT.

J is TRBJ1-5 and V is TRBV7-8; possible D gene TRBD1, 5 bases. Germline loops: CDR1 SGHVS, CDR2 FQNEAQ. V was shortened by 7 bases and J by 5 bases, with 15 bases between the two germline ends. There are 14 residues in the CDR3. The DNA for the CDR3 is TGTGCCAGCACCCTCGAGCAGGGATATCAGCCCCAGCATTTT. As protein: CASTLEQGYQPQHF.

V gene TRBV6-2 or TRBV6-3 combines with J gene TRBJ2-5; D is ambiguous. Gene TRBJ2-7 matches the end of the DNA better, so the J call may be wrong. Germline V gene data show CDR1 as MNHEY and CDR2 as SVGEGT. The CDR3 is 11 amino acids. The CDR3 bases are TGTGCCAGCAAGAACAGTTACGAGCAGTACTTC. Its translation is CASKNSYEQYF.

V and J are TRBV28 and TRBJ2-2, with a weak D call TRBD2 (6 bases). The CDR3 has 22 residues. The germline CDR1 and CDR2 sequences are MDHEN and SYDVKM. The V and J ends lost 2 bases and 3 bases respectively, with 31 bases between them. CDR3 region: CASSLTSTRTEGVGRYTGELFF. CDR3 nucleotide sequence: TGTGCCAGCAGTTTAACCTCGACTAGGACCGAAGGCGTGGGTCGGTACACCGGGGAGCTGTTTTTT.

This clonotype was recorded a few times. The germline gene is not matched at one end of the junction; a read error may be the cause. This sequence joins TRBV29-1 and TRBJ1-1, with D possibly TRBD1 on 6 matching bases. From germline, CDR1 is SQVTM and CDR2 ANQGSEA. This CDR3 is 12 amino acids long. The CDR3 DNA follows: TGCGGCGTCGATGGATCCAGGGGTGAAGCTTTCTTT. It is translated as CGVDGSRGEAFF.

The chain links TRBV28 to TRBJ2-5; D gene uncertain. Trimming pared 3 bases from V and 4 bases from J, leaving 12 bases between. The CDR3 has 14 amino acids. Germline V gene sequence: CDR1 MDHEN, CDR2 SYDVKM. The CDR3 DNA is TGTGCCAGCAGTTTTGTCCGGCCCCGAGAGACCCAGTACTTC. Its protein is CASSFVRPRETQYF.

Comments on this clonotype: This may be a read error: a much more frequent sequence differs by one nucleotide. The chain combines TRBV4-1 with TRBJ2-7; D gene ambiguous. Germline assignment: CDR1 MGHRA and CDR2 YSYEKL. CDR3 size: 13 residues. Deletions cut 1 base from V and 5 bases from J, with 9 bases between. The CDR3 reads CASSQGRMDEQYF. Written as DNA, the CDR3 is TGCGCCAGCAGCCAAGGCCGGATGGACGAGCAGTACTTC.

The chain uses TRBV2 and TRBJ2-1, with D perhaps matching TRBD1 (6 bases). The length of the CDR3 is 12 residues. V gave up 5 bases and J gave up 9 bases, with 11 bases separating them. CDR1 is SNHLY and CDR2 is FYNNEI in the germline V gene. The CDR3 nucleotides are TGTGCCAGCAGTACAGGGTTTGGTGAGCAGTTCTTC. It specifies CASSTGFGEQFF.

As DNA, the CDR3 is TGTGCCAGCAGCCAGCGGACTAGCGGGAGCTCCGGGGAGCTGTTTTTT. As protein: CASSQRTSGSSGELFF. The rearrangement uses TRBV3-1 and TRBJ2-2, with 13 positions matching TRBD2. Trimming at V came to 3 bases and at J to 6 bases, leaving 4 bases not matched to a gene. There are 16 residues in the CDR3. In germline, CDR1 is LGHDT, CDR2 YNNKEL (reference sequence).

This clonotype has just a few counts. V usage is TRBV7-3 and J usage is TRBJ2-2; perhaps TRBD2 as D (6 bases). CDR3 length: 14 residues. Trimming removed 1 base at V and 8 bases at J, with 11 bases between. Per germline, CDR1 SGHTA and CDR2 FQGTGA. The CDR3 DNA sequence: TGTGCCAGCAGCTTAAACCCCGGGAGAGGGGAGCTGTTTTTT. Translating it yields CASSLNPGRGELFF.

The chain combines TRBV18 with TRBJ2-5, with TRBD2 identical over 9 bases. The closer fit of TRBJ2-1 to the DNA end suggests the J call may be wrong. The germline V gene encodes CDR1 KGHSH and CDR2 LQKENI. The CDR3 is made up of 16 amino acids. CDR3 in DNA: TGTGCCAGCTTCCCCGCGGGTAGCGGGAGAAACAATGAGCAGTTCTTC. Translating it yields CASFPAGSGRNNEQFF.

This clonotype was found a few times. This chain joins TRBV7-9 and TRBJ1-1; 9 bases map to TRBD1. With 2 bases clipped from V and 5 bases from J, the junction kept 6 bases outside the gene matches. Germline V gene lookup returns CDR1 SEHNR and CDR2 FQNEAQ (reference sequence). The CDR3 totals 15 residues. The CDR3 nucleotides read TGTGCCAGCAGCTTATCGGACAGGGGTTTAACTGAAGCTTTCTTT. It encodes CASSLSDRGLTEAFF.

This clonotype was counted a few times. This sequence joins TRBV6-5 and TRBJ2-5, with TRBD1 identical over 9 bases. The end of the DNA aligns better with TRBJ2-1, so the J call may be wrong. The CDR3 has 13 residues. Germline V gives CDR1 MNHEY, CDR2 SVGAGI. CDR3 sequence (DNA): TGTGCCAGCACCTTGACAGGGGGCAATGAGCAGTTCTTC. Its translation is CASTLTGGNEQFF.

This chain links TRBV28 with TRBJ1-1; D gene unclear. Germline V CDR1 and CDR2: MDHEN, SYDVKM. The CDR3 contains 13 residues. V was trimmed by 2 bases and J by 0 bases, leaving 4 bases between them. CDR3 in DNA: TGTGCCAGCAGTTTAATACTGAACACTGAAGCTTTCTTT. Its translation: CASSLILNTEAFF.

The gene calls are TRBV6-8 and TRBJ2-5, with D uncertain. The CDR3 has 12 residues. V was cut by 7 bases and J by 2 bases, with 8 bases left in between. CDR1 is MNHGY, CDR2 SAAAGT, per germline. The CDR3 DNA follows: TGTGCCAGCAACCCCTCTCAAGAGACCCAGTACTTC. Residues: CASNPSQETQYF.

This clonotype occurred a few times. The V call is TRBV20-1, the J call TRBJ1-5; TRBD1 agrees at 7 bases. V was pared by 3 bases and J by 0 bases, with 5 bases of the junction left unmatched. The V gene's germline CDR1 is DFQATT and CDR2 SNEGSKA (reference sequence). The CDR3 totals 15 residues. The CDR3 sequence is CSARGTGDSNQPQHF. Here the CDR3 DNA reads TGCAGTGCTAGGGGTACAGGGGATAGCAATCAGCCCCAGCATTTT.

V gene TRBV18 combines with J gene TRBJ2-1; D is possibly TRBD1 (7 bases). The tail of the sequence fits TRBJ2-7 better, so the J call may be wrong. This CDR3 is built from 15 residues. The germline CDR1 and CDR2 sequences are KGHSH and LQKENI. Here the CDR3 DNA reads TGTGCCAGCTCACCACGACAGGGAGGAAGCTACGAGCAGTACTTC. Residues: CASSPRQGGSYEQYF.

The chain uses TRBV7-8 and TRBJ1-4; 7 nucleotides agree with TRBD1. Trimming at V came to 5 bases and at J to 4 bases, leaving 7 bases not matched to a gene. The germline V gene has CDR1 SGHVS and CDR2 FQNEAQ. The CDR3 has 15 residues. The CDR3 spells CASSAPGTVNEKLFF. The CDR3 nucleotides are TGTGCCAGCAGCGCCCCCGGGACAGTTAATGAAAAACTGTTTTTT.